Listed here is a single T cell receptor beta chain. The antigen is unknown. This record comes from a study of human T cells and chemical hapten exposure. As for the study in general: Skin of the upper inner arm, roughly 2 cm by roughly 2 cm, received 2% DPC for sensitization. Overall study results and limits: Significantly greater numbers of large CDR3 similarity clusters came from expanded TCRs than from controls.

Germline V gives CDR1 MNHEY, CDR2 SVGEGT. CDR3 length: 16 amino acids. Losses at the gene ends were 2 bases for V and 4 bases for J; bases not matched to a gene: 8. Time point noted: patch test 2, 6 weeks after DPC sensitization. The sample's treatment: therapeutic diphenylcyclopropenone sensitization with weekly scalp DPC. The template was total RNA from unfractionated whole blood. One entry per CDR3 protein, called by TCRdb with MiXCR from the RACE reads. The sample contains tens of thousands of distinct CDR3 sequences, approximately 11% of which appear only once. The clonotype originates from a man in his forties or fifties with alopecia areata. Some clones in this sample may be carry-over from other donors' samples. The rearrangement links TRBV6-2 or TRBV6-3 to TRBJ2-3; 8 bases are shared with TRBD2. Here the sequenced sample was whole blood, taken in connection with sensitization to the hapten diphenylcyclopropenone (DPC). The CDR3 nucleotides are TGTGCCAGCAGTTACATAAGCGGGAGCCCCCCAGATACGCAGTATTTT. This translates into CASSYISGSPPDTQYF.